This entry describes one TCR beta chain. Its antigen is currently unknown. Per the germline V gene, CDR1 is MNHNS and CDR2 is SASEGT. CDR3 size: 14 residues. V shed 6 bases and J 9 bases; nucleotides not matched to a gene: 5. Per-sample PBMC isolation yielded at least 6.5 million cells. These data come from a study of blood T cells in healthy people across ages. Study-wide context: Template switching recovered approximately one barcoded beta molecule for every two T cells. Study-wide findings and caveats: Naive and antigen-experienced cells were not separated, limiting conclusive comparison. Age showed a roughly linear inverse relationship with TCR beta diversity per million T cells.

The use of a sample-barcoded 5' primer and a J-beta primer mix characterized a second PCR of roughly 6 to 11 cycles. MiXCR, run by TCRdb on the 5' RACE reads, gives a single entry per CDR3 protein. This sample carries about 1 million distinct CDR3 sequences, 35% to 55% of them seen once, and the ten largest clones take around 18%. The specimen sequenced was blood. This rearrangement joins TRBV6-1 to TRBJ2-1, with TRBD2 identical over 13 bases. The TCR comes from a woman in her sixties in good health. The CDR3 loop is CASSGLAGVAEQFF. The CDR3 DNA sequence: TGTGCCAGCAGCGGACTAGCGGGAGTTGCTGAGCAGTTCTTC.